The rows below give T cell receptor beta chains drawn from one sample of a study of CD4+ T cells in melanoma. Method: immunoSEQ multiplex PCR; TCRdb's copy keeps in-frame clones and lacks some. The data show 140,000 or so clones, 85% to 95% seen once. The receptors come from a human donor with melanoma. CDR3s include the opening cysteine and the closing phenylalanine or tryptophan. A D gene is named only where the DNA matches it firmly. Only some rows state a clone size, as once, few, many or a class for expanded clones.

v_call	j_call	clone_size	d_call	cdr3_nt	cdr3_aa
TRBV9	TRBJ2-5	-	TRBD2	TGTGCCAGCAGCGCCCGCGGGGGTGGGGAGACCCAGTACTTC	CASSARGGGETQYF
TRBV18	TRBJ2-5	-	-	TGTGCCAGCTCACCGGGAGTCCAAGAGACCCAGTACTTC	CASSPGVQETQYF
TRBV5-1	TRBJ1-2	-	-	TGCGCCAGCAGCTCTGGGCGGGAGGATGGCTACACCTTC	CASSSGREDGYTF
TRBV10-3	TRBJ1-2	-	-	TGTGCCACACACAGCCTCCCTTTCTATGGCTACACCTTC	CATHSLPFYGYTF
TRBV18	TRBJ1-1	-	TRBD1	TGTGCCAGCTCACCACCGAGTTCAGGGGGCGGCACTGAAGCTTTCTTT	CASSPPSSGGGTEAFF
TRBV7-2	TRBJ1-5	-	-	TGTGCCAGCAGCTTAATGCCGGTTCAGAATCAGCCCCAGCATTTT	CASSLMPVQNQPQHF
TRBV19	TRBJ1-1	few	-	TGTGCCAGTAGCCCCCGGTTCGCTGAAGCTTTCTTT	CASSPRFAEAFF
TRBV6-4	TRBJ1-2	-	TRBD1	TGTGCCAGCAGTGACCGACAGGGTAGGTACTATGGCTACACCTTC	CASSDRQGRYYGYTF
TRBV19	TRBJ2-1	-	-	TGTGCCAGTATTTCCTACAATGAGCAGTTCTTC	CASISYNEQFF
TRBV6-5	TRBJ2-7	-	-	TGTGCCAGCAGACCCGACAGGAGCTCCTACGAGCAGTACTTC	CASRPDRSSYEQYF
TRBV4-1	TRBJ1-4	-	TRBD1	TGCGCCAGCAGCCAGCCAGGGGGCACAGCAACTAATGAAAAACTGTTTTTT	CASSQPGGTATNEKLFF
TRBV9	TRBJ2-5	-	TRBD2	TGTGCCAGCAGCGCTGCGGGAGACTTTGGGGAGACCCAGTACTTC	CASSAAGDFGETQYF
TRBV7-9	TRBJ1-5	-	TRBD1	TGTGCCAGCAGCTCAATGGACAGGAGCAATCAGCCCCAGCATTTT	CASSSMDRSNQPQHF
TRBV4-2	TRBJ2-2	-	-	TGTGCCAGCAGCCGCTGGGCCGGGGACACCGGGGAGCTGTTTTTT	CASSRWAGDTGELFF
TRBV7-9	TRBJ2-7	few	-	TGTGCCAGCAGCTTACTGGGCTACGAGCAGTACTTC	CASSLLGYEQYF
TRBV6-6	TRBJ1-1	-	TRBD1	TGTGCCAGCAGTCACCATGGACAGGGCTCACCTGAAGCTTTCTTT	CASSHHGQGSPEAFF
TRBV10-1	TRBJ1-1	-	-	TGCGCCAGCAGCGAATGGACTGGGAGGGAAACTTTCTTT	CASSEWTGRETFF
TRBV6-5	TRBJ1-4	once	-	TGTGCCAGCTGTATGGGGAGGAATGAAAAACTGTTTTTT	CASCMGRNEKLFF
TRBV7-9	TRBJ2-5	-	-	TGTGCCAGCAGCAGGGACCAAGAGACCCAGTACTTC	CASSRDQETQYF
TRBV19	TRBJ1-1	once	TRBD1	TGTGCCAGTAGTACGACGACAGGGGGCTTTGGGATCCTCGCTGAAGCTTTCTTT	CASSTTTGGFGILAEAFF
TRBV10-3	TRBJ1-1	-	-	TGTGCCATCAGCGGAACAGGGATGAACACTGAAGCTTTCTTT	CAISGTGMNTEAFF
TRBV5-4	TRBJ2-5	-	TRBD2	TGTGCCAGCAGCTTGGGGACAAGCGGGGTGGAGACCCAGTACTTC	CASSLGTSGVETQYF